These T cell receptor beta chains were read from a single sample in a study of graft-versus-host responses after intestinal transplantation. Their antigen targets remain unknown. Clones were sequenced by immunoSEQ multiplex PCR, and TCRdb holds only the in-frame ones, with some missing. The table has some 110,000 clones, roughly 87% seen once; the top ten hold 0.7% to 0.9%. The sample was unstimulated CD4+ T cells sorted from spleen or lymph node cells, taken before intestinal transplant. The receptors derive from a human donor who received an intestinal transplant. CDR3s include the opening cysteine and the closing phenylalanine or tryptophan. The order of the fields is J gene, V gene, CDR3 protein.

J gene: TRBJ2-5; V gene: TRBV18; CDR3 protein: CASSPPLETQYF
J gene: TRBJ1-6; V gene: TRBV12-5; CDR3 protein: CASGSPGTGLYSPLHF
J gene: TRBJ2-1; V gene: TRBV7-3; CDR3 protein: CASSLTSGTGTREQFF
J gene: TRBJ1-1; V gene: TRBV30; CDR3 protein: CARIGAEAFF
J gene: TRBJ1-6; V gene: TRBV5-1; CDR3 protein: CASSLAEGNNSPLHF
J gene: TRBJ2-3; V gene: TRBV11-2; CDR3 protein: CASSFVYAREDTQYF
J gene: TRBJ2-7; V gene: TRBV30; CDR3 protein: CAWSVQRAGTYEQYF
J gene: TRBJ2-1; V gene: TRBV7-6; CDR3 protein: CASSPGTASYNEQFF
J gene: TRBJ2-5; V gene: TRBV4-2; CDR3 protein: CASSQELAGGQETQYF
J gene: TRBJ2-7; V gene: TRBV5-4; CDR3 protein: CASSGGAGSNYEQYF
J gene: TRBJ2-7; V gene: TRBV19; CDR3 protein: CASSIKSGPRPYEQYF
J gene: TRBJ2-3; V gene: TRBV4-1; CDR3 protein: CASSQDTGTHSTDTQYF
J gene: TRBJ2-3; V gene: TRBV6-1; CDR3 protein: CASSGDTQYF
J gene: TRBJ1-4; V gene: TRBV30; CDR3 protein: CAWSGGTVNEKPLF
J gene: TRBJ1-2; V gene: TRBV2; CDR3 protein: CASTELDGYTF
J gene: TRBJ2-5; V gene: TRBV7-6; CDR3 protein: CASSLATGETQYF
J gene: TRBJ2-1; V gene: TRBV9; CDR3 protein: CASSIQDYNEQFF
J gene: TRBJ1-2; V gene: TRBV28; CDR3 protein: CASSLLSRVYTF
J gene: TRBJ1-5; V gene: TRBV5-6; CDR3 protein: CASSPGRGVNQPQHF
J gene: TRBJ1-4; V gene: TRBV5-1; CDR3 protein: CASSLEAPNEKLFF
J gene: TRBJ2-7; V gene: TRBV6-1; CDR3 protein: CASSNRVYEQYF
J gene: TRBJ2-2; V gene: TRBV7-9; CDR3 protein: CASSFYPGELFF
J gene: TRBJ2-1; V gene: TRBV6-4; CDR3 protein: CASIVMSGARNEQFF
J gene: TRBJ1-2; V gene: TRBV6-1; CDR3 protein: CAISPTDNYGYTF
J gene: TRBJ2-7; V gene: TRBV7-9; CDR3 protein: CASSLTALAPYEQYF
J gene: TRBJ1-6; V gene: TRBV4-1; CDR3 protein: CASSQEYSARSPLHF
J gene: TRBJ1-5; V gene: TRBV4-1; CDR3 protein: CASSQVEQPNQPQHF
J gene: TRBJ1-5; V gene: TRBV7-2; CDR3 protein: CASSLGLLNQPQHF
J gene: TRBJ1-2; V gene: TRBV5-5; CDR3 protein: CASSLQGANGYTF
J gene: TRBJ1-6; V gene: TRBV29-1; CDR3 protein: CSVRTGTSNSPLHF
J gene: TRBJ2-1; V gene: TRBV6-5; CDR3 protein: CASSSLGLAGHNEQFF
J gene: TRBJ2-2; V gene: TRBV10-1; CDR3 protein: CASSEGTSGRVGGELFF
J gene: TRBJ2-7; V gene: TRBV6-5; CDR3 protein: CASRFTGGSYEQYF
J gene: TRBJ1-1; V gene: TRBV19; CDR3 protein: CASKEHTEAFF
J gene: TRBJ2-1; V gene: TRBV5-1; CDR3 protein: CASRLGAGEVNEQFF
J gene: TRBJ2-7; V gene: TRBV7-9; CDR3 protein: CASSLLHEQYF
J gene: TRBJ1-2; V gene: TRBV11-2; CDR3 protein: CASSLSTAAGRYGYTF
J gene: TRBJ1-3; V gene: TRBV7-9; CDR3 protein: CASSRSQGPGNTIYF
J gene: TRBJ2-7; V gene: TRBV6-6; CDR3 protein: CASSYRTGLSYEQYF
J gene: TRBJ1-2; V gene: TRBV2; CDR3 protein: CASSEARRRAMNYGYTF
J gene: TRBJ2-7; V gene: TRBV13; CDR3 protein: CASSLAVGAVSLYEQYF
J gene: TRBJ2-1; V gene: TRBV19; CDR3 protein: CASSKRGDTNEQFF
J gene: TRBJ2-7; V gene: TRBV7-6; CDR3 protein: CASSLDPIYEQYF
J gene: TRBJ2-5; V gene: TRBV6-1; CDR3 protein: CASKGTRGETQYF